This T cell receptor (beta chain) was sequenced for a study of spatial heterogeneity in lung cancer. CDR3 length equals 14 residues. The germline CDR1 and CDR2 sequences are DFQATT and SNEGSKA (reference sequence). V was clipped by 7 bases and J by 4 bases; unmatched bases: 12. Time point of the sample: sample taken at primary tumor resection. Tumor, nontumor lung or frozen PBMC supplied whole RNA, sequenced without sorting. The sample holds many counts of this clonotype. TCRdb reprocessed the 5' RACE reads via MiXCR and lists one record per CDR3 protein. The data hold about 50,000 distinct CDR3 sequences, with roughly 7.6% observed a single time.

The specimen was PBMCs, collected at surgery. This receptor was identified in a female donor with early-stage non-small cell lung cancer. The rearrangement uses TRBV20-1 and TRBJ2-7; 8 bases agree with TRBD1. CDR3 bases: TGCAGTGTGCGAATCGGGACAGGACCTTACGAGCAGTACTTC. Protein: CSVRIGTGPYEQYF.